This paragraph reports one T cell receptor beta chain. As yet, its antigen is unknown. Extraction of total RNA produced a minimum of 5 micrograms from each sample. These data are taken from a study of blood T cells in healthy people across ages. Study conclusions and caveats: Donor CMV status was unknown, possibly confounding expanded clonotype changes.

The use of a sample-barcoded 5' primer and a J-beta primer mix characterized a second PCR of 7 to 11 cycles. TCRdb used MiXCR to reprocess the 5' RACE reads, holding one entry per CDR3 protein. The sample records around 1,500,000 distinct CDR3 sequences, under 30% being singletons. V was shortened by 3 bases and J by 5 bases, with 14 bases between the two germline ends. The CDR3 sequence is 14 residues long. Per germline, CDR1 DFQATT and CDR2 SNEGSKA (reference sequence). Sequencing was performed on blood. This TCR derives from a woman aged 25 to 45 in good health. J is TRBJ1-5 and V is TRBV20-1, with D possibly TRBD1 on 5 matching bases. In DNA form, the CDR3 reads TGCAGTGCTAGGCGGGGCCAGACGGATCAGCCCCAGCATTTT. Protein sequence: CSARRGQTDQPQHF.